The rows below give T cell receptor beta chains drawn from one sample of a study of beta chain features in type 1 diabetes. Profiled with immunoSEQ multiplex PCR; TCRdb holds only in-frame clones, not every one. The data contain 25,000 to 30,000 clones, 56% of them singletons. The sequenced material came from Tregs from blood. The receptors derive from a woman between 18 and 29 years old with type 1 diabetes. The CDR3 runs from the conserved cysteine through the conserved F or W. D genes are given only for firm matches. Size values are once, few and many counts, or a class for expanded clones, and some rows have none.

V gene: TRBV11-2; CDR3 length: 17; J gene: TRBJ2-1; D gene: TRBD2; clone size: few; CDR3 DNA: TGTGCCAGCAGCTTAGTTTATGCGGGAGGGCCCGTCAATGAGCAGTTCTTC; CDR3 protein: CASSLVYAGGPVNEQFF
V gene: TRBV6-5; CDR3 length: 11; J gene: TRBJ1-1; D gene: -; clone size: -; CDR3 DNA: TGTGCCAGCAGTTTCAACTCTGAAGCTTTCTTT; CDR3 protein: CASSFNSEAFF
V gene: TRBV11-2; CDR3 length: 12; J gene: TRBJ2-3; D gene: -; clone size: -; CDR3 DNA: TGTGCCAGCAGCTTGCAACAGGATACGCAGTATTTT; CDR3 protein: CASSLQQDTQYF
V gene: TRBV4-2; CDR3 length: 18; J gene: TRBJ2-1; D gene: TRBD2; clone size: few; CDR3 DNA: TGTGCCAGCAGCCAAACGCCAGCTAGCGGGACCTTTTTTAATGAGCAGTTCTTC; CDR3 protein: CASSQTPASGTFFNEQFF
V gene: TRBV11-3; CDR3 length: 11; J gene: TRBJ2-3; D gene: -; clone size: -; CDR3 DNA: TGTGCCAGCACTAAGAAGGATACGCAGTATTTT; CDR3 protein: CASTKKDTQYF
V gene: TRBV5-4; CDR3 length: 18; J gene: TRBJ2-1; D gene: TRBD2; clone size: -; CDR3 DNA: TGTGCCAGCAGCTTGCTAGCGGGAGGGAAGAGCTCCTACAATGAGCAGTTCTTC; CDR3 protein: CASSLLAGGKSSYNEQFF
V gene: TRBV2; CDR3 length: 15; J gene: TRBJ2-2; D gene: TRBD1; clone size: -; CDR3 DNA: TGTGCCAGCAGCCGGGACAGAATCCCCACCGGGGAGCTGTTTTTT; CDR3 protein: CASSRDRIPTGELFF
V gene: TRBV10-1; CDR3 length: 14; J gene: TRBJ1-1; D gene: TRBD1; clone size: once; CDR3 DNA: TGCGCCAGCAGTGAAGTCGCAGGGGGCACTGAAGCTTTCTTT; CDR3 protein: CASSEVAGGTEAFF
V gene: TRBV5-1; CDR3 length: 15; J gene: TRBJ2-1; D gene: TRBD2; clone size: -; CDR3 DNA: TGCGCCAGCAGTTACGGCGGGAGCCACTACAATGAGCAGTTCTTC; CDR3 protein: CASSYGGSHYNEQFF
V gene: TRBV27; CDR3 length: 14; J gene: TRBJ2-7; D gene: -; clone size: -; CDR3 DNA: TGTGCCAGCAGTTTATTCGGCAGGGTGCACGAGCAGTACTTC; CDR3 protein: CASSLFGRVHEQYF
V gene: TRBV27; CDR3 length: 20; J gene: TRBJ1-1; D gene: TRBD1; clone size: -; CDR3 DNA: TGTGCCAGCAGTTTCAAAGGACAGGGGGCACGTCGCAGCGGGAACACTGAAGCTTTCTTT; CDR3 protein: CASSFKGQGARRSGNTEAFF
V gene: TRBV7-9; CDR3 length: 15; J gene: TRBJ2-1; D gene: TRBD1; clone size: few; CDR3 DNA: TGTGCCAGCAGCTCGACAGGGGGCGGGTACAATGAGCAGTTCTTC; CDR3 protein: CASSSTGGGYNEQFF
V gene: TRBV5-4; CDR3 length: 16; J gene: TRBJ2-5; D gene: TRBD1; clone size: -; CDR3 DNA: TGTGCCAGCAGCTGGGTGGGCAGGGGGCAACAAGAGACCCAGTACTTC; CDR3 protein: CASSWVGRGQQETQYF
V gene: TRBV5-1; CDR3 length: 16; J gene: TRBJ2-3; D gene: TRBD2; clone size: few; CDR3 DNA: TGCGCCAGCAGGGACCCTAGCGGGAGCGGTACAGATACGCAGTATTTT; CDR3 protein: CASRDPSGSGTDTQYF
V gene: TRBV18; CDR3 length: 13; J gene: TRBJ1-5; D gene: -; clone size: medium-sized; CDR3 DNA: TGTGCCAGCTCACCAGGCGGTAATCAGCCCCAGCATTTT; CDR3 protein: CASSPGGNQPQHF
V gene: TRBV19; CDR3 length: 14; J gene: TRBJ2-3; D gene: -; clone size: medium-sized; CDR3 DNA: TGTGCCAGTAGTGCACCCTGGCGCACAGATACGCAGTATTTT; CDR3 protein: CASSAPWRTDTQYF
V gene: TRBV11-2; CDR3 length: 14; J gene: TRBJ2-3; D gene: -; clone size: medium-sized; CDR3 DNA: TGTGCCAGCAGCTTAGATCGAGGCCGGGATACGCAGTATTTT; CDR3 protein: CASSLDRGRDTQYF
V gene: TRBV18; CDR3 length: 12; J gene: TRBJ2-3; D gene: -; clone size: -; CDR3 DNA: TGTGCCAGCTCACTTCCTAGCGATACGCAGTATTTT; CDR3 protein: CASSLPSDTQYF
V gene: TRBV6-5; CDR3 length: 14; J gene: TRBJ1-2; D gene: -; clone size: -; CDR3 DNA: TGTGCCAGCAGTTACGGGGGGAATGGGAACGGCTACACCTTC; CDR3 protein: CASSYGGNGNGYTF
V gene: TRBV29-1; CDR3 length: 12; J gene: TRBJ2-7; D gene: -; clone size: -; CDR3 DNA: TGCAGCGTTCGGGGGGCGGTCCCCGAGCAGTACTTC; CDR3 protein: CSVRGAVPEQYF
V gene: TRBV30; CDR3 length: 12; J gene: TRBJ1-1; D gene: -; clone size: -; CDR3 DNA: TGTGCCTGGAGTCGTATGAACACTGAAGCTTTCTTT; CDR3 protein: CAWSRMNTEAFF
V gene: TRBV29-1; CDR3 length: 11; J gene: TRBJ1-1; D gene: -; clone size: few; CDR3 DNA: TGCAGCGTTGCACAGAACACTGAAGCTTTCTTT; CDR3 protein: CSVAQNTEAFF
V gene: TRBV7-2; CDR3 length: 17; J gene: TRBJ2-1; D gene: TRBD2; clone size: few; CDR3 DNA: TGTGCCAGCAGCTCCCGGGCTAGCGGGATTTCCTACAATGAGCAGTTCTTC; CDR3 protein: CASSSRASGISYNEQFF
V gene: TRBV29-1; CDR3 length: 14; J gene: TRBJ2-3; D gene: -; clone size: -; CDR3 DNA: TGCAGCGCCCCATTGGGAGGTAACACAGATACGCAGTATTTT; CDR3 protein: CSAPLGGNTDTQYF
V gene: TRBV6-1; CDR3 length: 13; J gene: TRBJ1-2; D gene: -; clone size: -; CDR3 DNA: TGTGCCAGCAGTGAGCTCAGGGTGAATGGCTACACCTTC; CDR3 protein: CASSELRVNGYTF
V gene: TRBV18; CDR3 length: 18; J gene: TRBJ1-1; D gene: -; clone size: -; CDR3 DNA: TGTGCCAGCTCACCACGAGCCCCTACGCGAGGGATGAACACTGAAGCTTTCTTT; CDR3 protein: CASSPRAPTRGMNTEAFF
V gene: TRBV6-6; CDR3 length: 16; J gene: TRBJ2-1; D gene: TRBD2; clone size: -; CDR3 DNA: TGTGCCAGCAGTCGACGGACTAGCAATAAGCTAAATGAGCAGTTCTTC; CDR3 protein: CASSRRTSNKLNEQFF
V gene: TRBV18; CDR3 length: 13; J gene: TRBJ1-3; D gene: TRBD1; clone size: medium-sized; CDR3 DNA: TGTGCCAGCCGGACAGGTGGTGGAAACACCATATATTTT; CDR3 protein: CASRTGGGNTIYF
V gene: TRBV11-2; CDR3 length: 18; J gene: TRBJ2-1; D gene: TRBD2; clone size: -; CDR3 DNA: TGTGCCAGCACCTACTGGGCTAGCGGGAGTAGTTCCTACAATGAGCAGTTCTTC; CDR3 protein: CASTYWASGSSSYNEQFF
V gene: TRBV19; CDR3 length: 16; J gene: TRBJ2-1; D gene: -; clone size: -; CDR3 DNA: TGTGCCAGTAGTATAGGAACAGAAACTAGTCGGCTTGAGCAGTTCTTC; CDR3 protein: CASSIGTETSRLEQFF
V gene: TRBV7-2; CDR3 length: 11; J gene: TRBJ2-5; D gene: -; clone size: few; CDR3 DNA: TGTGCCAGCAGAGCCGGGGAGACCCAGTACTTC; CDR3 protein: CASRAGETQYF
V gene: TRBV4-3; CDR3 length: 13; J gene: TRBJ2-2; D gene: TRBD1; clone size: -; CDR3 DNA: TGCGCCAGCAGCCGACAGGGGGGCGGGGAGCTGTTTTTT; CDR3 protein: CASSRQGGGELFF
V gene: TRBV4-2; CDR3 length: 20; J gene: TRBJ2-1; D gene: TRBD2; clone size: -; CDR3 DNA: TGTGCCAGCAGCCCCGCCTTGGGGGAATCCGGGACTAGCTTCCACAATGAGCAGTTCTTC; CDR3 protein: CASSPALGESGTSFHNEQFF
V gene: TRBV5-1; CDR3 length: 15; J gene: TRBJ2-7; D gene: TRBD2; clone size: -; CDR3 DNA: TGCGCCAGCAGGCCCGGGACTAGCGGATCCTACGAGCAGTACTTC; CDR3 protein: CASRPGTSGSYEQYF
V gene: TRBV28; CDR3 length: 15; J gene: TRBJ1-5; D gene: -; clone size: -; CDR3 DNA: TGTGCCACTGAAGGGGCCAGGGGAAACAATCAGCCCCAGCATTTT; CDR3 protein: CATEGARGNNQPQHF
V gene: TRBV4-1; CDR3 length: 17; J gene: TRBJ1-2; D gene: -; clone size: -; CDR3 DNA: TGCGCCAGCAGCGTGTTGACCTGGAGCCGAAAGACCTATGGCTACACCTTC; CDR3 protein: CASSVLTWSRKTYGYTF
V gene: TRBV7-2; CDR3 length: 16; J gene: TRBJ1-2; D gene: TRBD1; clone size: -; CDR3 DNA: TGTGCCAGCAGCTTATGGACAGGGGGCGGGGACTATGGCTACACCTTC; CDR3 protein: CASSLWTGGGDYGYTF
V gene: TRBV10-3; CDR3 length: 15; J gene: TRBJ1-2; D gene: TRBD1; clone size: -; CDR3 DNA: TGTGCCATCAGGACCGGGACAGGGGAGGACTATGGCTACACCTTC; CDR3 protein: CAIRTGTGEDYGYTF
V gene: TRBV7-6; CDR3 length: 18; J gene: TRBJ2-3; D gene: TRBD2; clone size: -; CDR3 DNA: TGTGCCAGCAGCTTAAGGGGGGGACTAGCGGGAGCCACAGATACGCAGTATTTT; CDR3 protein: CASSLRGGLAGATDTQYF
V gene: TRBV7-2; CDR3 length: 12; J gene: TRBJ2-2; D gene: -; clone size: few; CDR3 DNA: TGTGCCAGCACCGTATACACCGGGGAGCTGTTTTTT; CDR3 protein: CASTVYTGELFF
V gene: TRBV30; CDR3 length: 16; J gene: TRBJ1-1; D gene: TRBD1; clone size: -; CDR3 DNA: TGTGCCTGGGGAAGGGGTTGGACAGGGCATAACACTGAAGCTTTCTTT; CDR3 protein: CAWGRGWTGHNTEAFF
V gene: TRBV19; CDR3 length: 15; J gene: TRBJ2-5; D gene: TRBD1; clone size: few; CDR3 DNA: TGTGCCAGTAGTCCTTGGACAGGGCGGCAAGAGACCCAGTACTTC; CDR3 protein: CASSPWTGRQETQYF